The 32 T cell receptor beta chains in this list originate from one sample, sequenced in a study of cytomegalovirus exposure and HLA in healthy donors. Primers included in the PCR were 60 Vbeta and 13 Jbeta primers. Here immunoSEQ multiplex PCR was the method, and the copy in TCRdb shows in-frame clones only, minus some. The sample includes about 190,000 clones, more than 75% of them seen just once. Sample: PBMCs. The receptors here all came from a man between 25 and 39 years old in good health and CMV-seronegative.

This CDR3 is CASSIAGYQPQHF. The DNA for the CDR3 is TGTGCCAGTAGTATAGCAGGGTACCAGCCCCAGCATTTT. The rearrangement uses TRBV19 and TRBJ1-5; D is perhaps TRBD1 (5 bases). The CDR3 is 13 residues long. Germline values: CDR1 LNHDA, CDR2 SQIVND (reference sequence). V lost 1 base and J 7 bases, leaving 8 bases between the germline ends.

CDR3 nucleotide sequence: TGCGCCAGCAGCTTAGCCGCCGGGGGGACAGGGGCCCCGAACACCGGGGAGCTGTTTTTT. Its protein is CASSLAAGGTGAPNTGELFF. This chain joins TRBV5-1 and TRBJ1-3, with 10 bases identical to TRBD1. The DNA end lines up better with TRBJ2-2; the J call may be wrong. This CDR3 is 20 amino acids long. The germline gives CDR1 SGHRS, CDR2 YFSETQ.

The chain combines TRBV15 with TRBJ2-1; TRBD1 aligns across 9 bases. The CDR3 consists of 15 residues. After removal of 1 base from V and 4 bases from J, the junction contained 2 bases not matched to a gene. From germline, CDR1 is LNHNV and CDR2 YYDKDF (reference sequence). DNA for the CDR3: TGTGCCACCAGCAGAGTTGGGACAGGGTACAATGAGCAGTTCTTC. Amino acid sequence: CATSRVGTGYNEQFF.

The chain uses TRBV18 and TRBJ2-7; 9 bases map to TRBD1. Germline CDR1 reads KGHSH; CDR2 reads LQKENI. The CDR3 runs 15 residues. V lost 6 bases, J lost 2 bases, and 8 bases stayed unmatched. Here the CDR3 DNA reads TGTGCCAGCTCCCAAGGACAGGGGCGCACCTACGAGCAGTACTTC. Its translation: CASSQGQGRTYEQYF.

V and J are TRBV27 and TRBJ2-5, with TRBD1 matching over 9 bases. The J call may be incorrect, as the DNA end agrees better with TRBJ2-7. Germline-derived CDR1 and CDR2 are MNHEY and SMNVEV (reference sequence). The CDR3 is made up of 14 amino acids. The CDR3 DNA is TGTGCCAGCAGTTTCAGGGGACAGGGCTACGAGCAGTACTTC. Amino acid sequence: CASSFRGQGYEQYF.

A single count supports this clone. The rearrangement uses TRBV25-1 and TRBJ1-5, with a weak D call TRBD1 (6 bases). The CDR3 spans 13 residues. Trimming took 5 bases from V and 5 from J, leaving 10 bases between them. Germline V lookup: CDR1 MGHDK, CDR2 SYGVNS. CDR3 DNA sequence: TGTGCCAGCAGTATAGGGGGGGATCAGCCCCAGCATTTT. It encodes CASSIGGDQPQHF.

The chain has TRBV7-8 and TRBJ1-3; D not resolved. V was clipped by 4 bases and J by 0 bases, with 13 bases between them. CDR3 length: 16 amino acids. The V gene's germline CDR1 is SGHVS and CDR2 FQNEAQ. CDR3 sequence (DNA): TGTGCCAGCAGCTCCACGAGGGCAGGCTCTGGAAACACCATATATTTT. Translation: CASSSTRAGSGNTIYF.

The chain carries TRBV5-1 and TRBJ2-1; D perhaps matches TRBD2 (6 bases). Germline V gene lookup returns CDR1 SGHRS and CDR2 YFSETQ. V was pared by 4 bases and J by 4 bases, with 15 bases between. The CDR3 sequence is 15 residues long. CDR3 region: CASSKLAGEYNEQFF. In DNA, the CDR3 is TGCGCCAGCAGCAAACTAGCCGGAGAGTACAATGAGCAGTTCTTC.

This clone showed up just once. This chain uses TRBV6-6 with TRBJ1-2, with TRBD1 as a possible D gene (5 bases). CDR3 length: 13 amino acids. V dropped 6 bases and J dropped 1 base, with 9 bases sitting between them. CDR1 and CDR2 (germline): MNHNY, SVGAGI (reference sequence). The CDR3 DNA sequence: TGTGCCAGCAGGTTGACAGATAACTATGGCTACACCTTC. Its protein product is CASRLTDNYGYTF.

The chain joins TRBV27 to TRBJ2-1; weak D call: TRBD2 (6 bases). This CDR3 comprises 15 residues. V lost 5 bases to trimming and J lost 8 bases, with 19 bases between them. From germline, CDR1 is MNHEY and CDR2 SMNVEV (reference sequence). CDR3 nucleotides: TGTGCCAGCAGTACCCGACCCAAACCGGGGGATGAGCAGTTCTTC. Protein sequence: CASSTRPKPGDEQFF.

There are a few counts of this clone. This chain uses TRBV6-6 with TRBJ2-1; D possibly corresponds to TRBD2 (7 bases). There are 16 residues in the CDR3. V was pared by 7 bases and J by 5 bases, with 21 bases between. Looked up from germline, CDR1 is MNHNY and CDR2 is SVGAGI (reference sequence). This CDR3 reads CASIETPGGLDNEQFF. The CDR3 DNA is TGTGCCAGCATCGAGACTCCGGGGGGCCTAGACAATGAGCAGTTCTTC.

The V call is TRBV6-5, the J call TRBJ1-2; 10 bases align to TRBD1. J gave up 7 bases and V 2 bases, and 4 bases lay outside the gene matches. This CDR3 has 14 amino acids. The V gene's germline CDR1 is MNHEY and CDR2 SVGAGI. This CDR3 is CASSYDRGLGGYTF. The CDR3 DNA reads TGTGCCAGCAGTTACGACAGGGGGCTGGGTGGCTACACCTTC.

J is TRBJ2-5 and V is TRBV7-6; 15 bases map to TRBD2. Germline V CDR1 and CDR2: SGHVS, FNYEAQ. The CDR3 has 17 amino acids. With V trimmed by 4 bases and J by 2 bases, 5 bases remained unmatched. The CDR3, as DNA: TGTGCCAGCAGCTCGGGACTAGCGGGGGGCGGGCAAGAGACCCAGTACTTC. Protein sequence: CASSSGLAGGGQETQYF. The full variable domain, rest sourced from reference TRBV7-6 and TRBJ2-5, is GAGVSQSPRYKVTKRGQDVALRCDPISGHVSLYWYRQALGQGPEFLTYFNYEAQQDKSGLPNDRFSAERPEGSISTLTIQRTEQRDSAMYRCASSSGLAGGGQETQYFGPGTRLLVL.

The chain has TRBV27 and TRBJ2-7, with 7 bases lining up with TRBD1. Per germline, CDR1 MNHEY and CDR2 SMNVEV (reference sequence). V was pared by 5 bases and J by 2 bases, with 6 bases of the junction left unmatched. The CDR3 runs 14 residues. The CDR3 bases are TGTGCCAGCAGTGCTCGGGACAGAGCCTACGAGCAGTACTTC. It translates to CASSARDRAYEQYF.

This rearrangement joins TRBV2 to TRBJ2-4, with TRBD2 matching 9 bases. The length of the CDR3 is 17 residues. V was clipped by 0 bases and J by 3 bases; unmatched bases: 6. CDR1 and CDR2 (germline): SNHLY, FYNNEI. The CDR3 bases are TGTGCCAGCAGTGAAGCGCTAGTAGCGGGGGACAAAAACATTCAGTACTTC. It is translated as CASSEALVAGDKNIQYF.

The chain employs TRBV25-1 and TRBJ2-1; TRBD1 matches at 8 bases. The CDR3 extends over 16 amino acids. Unmatched junction bases numbered 9, after V lost 5 bases and J lost 3 bases. The germline V gene encodes CDR1 MGHDK and CDR2 SYGVNS. The CDR3 bases are TGTGCCAGCAGTACCCTTCGCAGGGGGCTCTACAATGAGCAGTTCTTC. Translation gives CASSTLRRGLYNEQFF.

The chain is built from TRBV7-9 and TRBJ1-3; no firm D call. This CDR3 region has 13 residues. The germline CDR1 and CDR2 sequences are SEHNR and FQNEAQ (reference sequence). The V and J ends lost 2 bases and 12 bases respectively, with 14 bases between them. The CDR3 DNA reads TGTGCCAGCAGCTTACGGTTCGACGGGGTCATATATTTT. It yields the protein CASSLRFDGVIYF.

This clone was recorded only once. The V call is TRBV6-6, the J call TRBJ2-3; TRBD1 matches at 11 bases. The germline CDR1 and CDR2 sequences are MNHNY and SVGAGI (reference sequence). Losses at the gene ends were 6 bases for V and 3 bases for J; bases not matched to a gene: 8. The CDR3 length is 16 residues. CDR3 in amino acids: CASRNSGTGGTDTQYF. The DNA of the CDR3 is TGTGCCAGCAGAAATTCCGGGACAGGGGGAACAGATACGCAGTATTTT.

V gene TRBV11-2 combines with J gene TRBJ1-1; 10 nucleotides agree with TRBD1. J was trimmed by 10 bases and V by 3 bases; bases with no gene match: 11. From germline, CDR1 is SGHAT and CDR2 FQNNGV. The CDR3 has 15 amino acids. In DNA, the CDR3 is TGTGCCAGCAGCTTTCCCGGGACAGGGGCAATTAGAGCTTTCTTT. Amino acid sequence: CASSFPGTGAIRAFF.

V usage is TRBV6-5 and J usage is TRBJ2-2, with unresolved D. CDR1 and CDR2 from the germline V gene are MNHEY and SVGAGI. V was pared by 2 bases and J by 4 bases, with 5 bases between. This CDR3 spans 13 amino acids. CDR3 DNA: TGTGCCAGCAGTTACCGGAGCACCGGGGAGCTGTTTTTT. Its protein is CASSYRSTGELFF.

The chain recombines TRBV11-3 with TRBJ2-5; TRBD1 agrees at 7 bases. The CDR3 extends over 16 amino acids. Germline V gives CDR1 SGHNT, CDR2 YENEEA. With V trimmed by 1 base and J by 4 bases, 9 bases remained unmatched. The CDR3 here is CASSLGRGRRSETQYF. The CDR3 region has the DNA TGTGCCAGCAGCTTAGGAAGGGGGCGCCGGTCAGAGACCCAGTACTTC.

This chain joins TRBV19 and TRBJ2-5, with 12 bases identical to TRBD1. This CDR3 spans 14 amino acids. V lost 6 bases to trimming and J lost 5 bases; unmatched junction nucleotides: 4. CDR1 LNHDA and CDR2 SQIVND come from the germline V gene (reference sequence). CDR3 in amino acids: CASRGQGASETQYF. CDR3 sequence (DNA): TGTGCCAGTAGGGGACAGGGGGCGAGCGAGACCCAGTACTTC.

The rearrangement uses TRBV5-1 and TRBJ2-3, with 11 nucleotides matching TRBD2. The V and J ends lost 7 bases and 2 bases, in that order; junction bases with no gene match: 6. The CDR3 runs to 15 residues. Germline assignment: CDR1 SGHRS and CDR2 YFSETQ. CDR3 sequence reads: CASGSSGGITDTQYF. The DNA for the CDR3 is TGCGCCAGCGGCTCTAGCGGGGGGATCACAGATACGCAGTATTTT.

This chain connects TRBV5-4 to TRBJ1-5; D is perhaps TRBD1 (6 bases). Trimming removed 0 bases at V and 6 bases at J, with 13 bases between. CDR1 and CDR2 (germline): SGHNT, YYREEE (reference sequence). The CDR3 consists of 15 residues. Written as DNA, the CDR3 is TGTGCCAGCAGCTTGGACAGGGCAGTGGGTCAGCCCCAGCATTTT. Protein product: CASSLDRAVGQPQHF.

This chain links TRBV7-9 with TRBJ2-5, with D tentatively TRBD1 (7 bases). V was trimmed by 5 bases and J by 5 bases, leaving 21 bases between them. The germline V gene has CDR1 SEHNR and CDR2 FQNEAQ (reference sequence). This CDR3 is built from 16 residues. The chain's CDR3 is CASSRGQGGVLETQYF. CDR3 sequence (DNA): TGTGCCAGCAGCCGCGGGCAGGGGGGCGTCTTGGAGACCCAGTACTTC.

The gene calls are TRBV27 and TRBJ2-1, with 12 positions matching TRBD2. This CDR3 is 14 amino acids long. J gave up 7 bases and V 6 bases, and 4 bases lay outside the gene matches. Germline CDR1 and CDR2: MNHEY and SMNVEV (reference sequence). CDR3 amino acids: CASRTSGGSNEQFF. The CDR3 region has the DNA TGTGCCAGCAGGACTAGCGGGGGATCAAATGAGCAGTTCTTC.

This clone was counted between two and nine times. V and J are TRBV7-9 and TRBJ1-1; unclear D gene. The V end was cut by 0 bases, the J end by 2 bases, with 7 bases between. Germline assignment: CDR1 SEHNR and CDR2 FQNEAQ (reference sequence). The CDR3 loop spans 14 amino acids. The DNA for the CDR3 is TGTGCCAGCAGCTTAGCGCTAGTCAACACTGAAGCTTTCTTT. Translated: CASSLALVNTEAFF.

The genes are TRBV28 and TRBJ1-5; unclear D gene. The V end was cut by 6 bases, the J end by 5 bases, with 11 bases between. Germline V lookup: CDR1 MDHEN, CDR2 SYDVKM. The CDR3 is 13 amino acids. The CDR3 here is CASSQDTYQPQHF. CDR3 in DNA: TGTGCCAGCAGCCAAGACACCTATCAGCCCCAGCATTTT.

The chain carries TRBV11-2 and TRBJ2-3, with a tentative D call TRBD1 (6 bases). Trimming took off 6 bases at V and 4 bases at J, with 17 bases between the two ends. CDR1 SGHAT and CDR2 FQNNGV come from the germline V gene. The CDR3 length is 15 residues. CDR3 in amino acids: CASSRDNPSADTQYF. Written as DNA, the CDR3 is TGTGCCAGCAGTCGGGACAATCCTTCGGCAGATACGCAGTATTTT.

The chain couples TRBV5-1 to TRBJ1-2, with a tentative D call TRBD1 (5 bases). Trimming shortened V by 1 base and J by 4 bases, and 20 bases separated the two germline ends. CDR1 and CDR2 from the germline V gene are SGHRS and YFSETQ. This CDR3 comprises 17 residues. This CDR3 is CASSLLMQGGIFYGYTF. The CDR3 region has the DNA TGCGCCAGCAGCTTGCTTATGCAGGGAGGTATTTTCTATGGCTACACCTTC.

The V and J genes are TRBV28 and TRBJ1-1; D ambiguous. V was pared by 7 bases and J by 0 bases, with 21 bases between. Germline V gene sequence: CDR1 MDHEN, CDR2 SYDVKM. This CDR3 comprises 17 residues. The CDR3 DNA is TGTGCCAGCACGGAGGGTGACCCGGAGCCCATGAACACTGAAGCTTTCTTT. Translated, it gives CASTEGDPEPMNTEAFF. The full variable domain, completed using reference TRBV28 and TRBJ1-1, is DVKVTQSSRYLVKRTGEKVFLECVQDMDHENMFWYRQDPGLGLRLIYFSYDVKMKEKGDIPEGYSVSREKKERFSLILESASTNQTSMYLCASTEGDPEPMNTEAFFGQGTRLTVV.

The chain employs TRBV5-1 and TRBJ1-1, with a possible D match to TRBD1 (6 bases). Trimming took 4 bases from V and 6 from J, leaving 16 bases between them. The germline V gene encodes CDR1 SGHRS and CDR2 YFSETQ. The CDR3 spans 14 residues. The CDR3 DNA is TGCGCCAGCAGCCTCCGACAGGTCAATCCTGAAGCTTTCTTT. It specifies CASSLRQVNPEAFF.